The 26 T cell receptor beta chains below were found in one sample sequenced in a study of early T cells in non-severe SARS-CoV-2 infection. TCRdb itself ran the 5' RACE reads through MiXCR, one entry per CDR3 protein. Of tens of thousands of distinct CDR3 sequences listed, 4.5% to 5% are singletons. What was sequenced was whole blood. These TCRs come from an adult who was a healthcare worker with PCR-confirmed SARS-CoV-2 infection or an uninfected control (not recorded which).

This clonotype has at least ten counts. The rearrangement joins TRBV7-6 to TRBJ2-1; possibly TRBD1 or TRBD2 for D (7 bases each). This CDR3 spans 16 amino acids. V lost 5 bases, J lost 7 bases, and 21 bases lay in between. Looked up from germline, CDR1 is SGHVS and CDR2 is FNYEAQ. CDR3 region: CASSPAGGAKMNEQFF. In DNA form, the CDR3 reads TGTGCCAGCAGCCCAGCAGGGGGGGCTAAGATGAATGAGCAGTTCTTC.

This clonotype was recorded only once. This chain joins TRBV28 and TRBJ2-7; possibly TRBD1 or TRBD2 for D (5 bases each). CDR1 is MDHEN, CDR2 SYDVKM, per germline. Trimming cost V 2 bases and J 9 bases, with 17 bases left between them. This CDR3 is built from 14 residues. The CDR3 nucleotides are TGTGCCAGCAGTTTAGGGGCCAGGGTGAGCGGGCAGTACTTC. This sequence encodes CASSLGARVSGQYF.

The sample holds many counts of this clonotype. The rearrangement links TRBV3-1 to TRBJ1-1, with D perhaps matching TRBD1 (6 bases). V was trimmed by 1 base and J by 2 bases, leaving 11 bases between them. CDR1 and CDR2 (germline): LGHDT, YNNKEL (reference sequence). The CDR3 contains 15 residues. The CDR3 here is CASSQAGRGNTEAFF. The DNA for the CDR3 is TGTGCCAGCAGCCAAGCTGGCAGGGGAAACACTGAAGCTTTCTTT.

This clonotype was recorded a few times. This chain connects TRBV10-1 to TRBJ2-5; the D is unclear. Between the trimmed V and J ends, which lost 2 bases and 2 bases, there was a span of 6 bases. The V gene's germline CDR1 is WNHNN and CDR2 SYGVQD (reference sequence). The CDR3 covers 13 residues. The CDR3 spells CASSETLQETQYF. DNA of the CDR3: TGCGCCAGCAGTGAGACGCTACAAGAGACCCAGTACTTC.

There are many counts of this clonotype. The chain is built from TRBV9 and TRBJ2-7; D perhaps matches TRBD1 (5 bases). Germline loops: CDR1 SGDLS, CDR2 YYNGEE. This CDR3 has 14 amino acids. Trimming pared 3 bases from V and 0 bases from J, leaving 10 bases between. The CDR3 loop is CASSEDTNSYEQYF. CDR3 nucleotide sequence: TGTGCCAGCAGCGAGGACACGAACTCCTACGAGCAGTACTTC.

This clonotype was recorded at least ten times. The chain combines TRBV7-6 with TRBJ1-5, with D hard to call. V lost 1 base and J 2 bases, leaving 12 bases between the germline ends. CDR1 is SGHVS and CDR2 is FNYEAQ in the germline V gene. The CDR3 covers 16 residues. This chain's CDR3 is CASSLERAGGNQPQHF. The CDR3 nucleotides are TGTGCCAGCAGCTTAGAAAGGGCGGGAGGCAATCAGCCCCAGCATTTT. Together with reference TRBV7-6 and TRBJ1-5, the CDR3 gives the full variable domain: GAGVSQSPRYKVTKRGQDVALRCDPISGHVSLYWYRQALGQGPEFLTYFNYEAQQDKSGLPNDRFSAERPEGSISTLTIQRTEQRDSAMYRCASSLERAGGNQPQHFGDGTRLSIL.

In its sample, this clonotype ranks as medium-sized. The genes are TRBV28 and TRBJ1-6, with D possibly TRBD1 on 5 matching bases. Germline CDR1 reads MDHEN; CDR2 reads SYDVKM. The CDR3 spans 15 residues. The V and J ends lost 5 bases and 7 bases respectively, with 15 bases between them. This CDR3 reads CASSPDGTLNSPLHF. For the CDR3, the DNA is TGTGCCAGCAGTCCGGACGGGACTCTCAATTCACCCCTCCACTTT.

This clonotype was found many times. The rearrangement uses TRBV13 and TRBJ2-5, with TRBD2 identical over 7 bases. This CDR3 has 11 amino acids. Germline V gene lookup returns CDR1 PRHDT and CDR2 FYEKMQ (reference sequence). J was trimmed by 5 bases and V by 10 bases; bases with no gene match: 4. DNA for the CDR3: TGTGCCACCCTAGCGGTGGAGACCCAGTACTTC. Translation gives CATLAVETQYF.

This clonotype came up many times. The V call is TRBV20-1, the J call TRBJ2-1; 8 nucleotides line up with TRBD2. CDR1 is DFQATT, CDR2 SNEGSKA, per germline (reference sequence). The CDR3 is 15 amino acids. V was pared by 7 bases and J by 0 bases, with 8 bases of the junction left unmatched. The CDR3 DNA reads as TGCAGTGGTAGCGGGGTTCTGAGCTCCTACAATGAGCAGTTCTTC. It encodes CSGSGVLSSYNEQFF.

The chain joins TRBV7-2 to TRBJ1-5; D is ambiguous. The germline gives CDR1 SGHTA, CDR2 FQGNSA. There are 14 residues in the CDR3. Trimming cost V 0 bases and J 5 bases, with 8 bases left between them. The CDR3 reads CASSLAVVDQPQHF. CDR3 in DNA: TGTGCCAGCAGCTTAGCGGTGGTTGATCAGCCCCAGCATTTT.

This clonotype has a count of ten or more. CDR3 amino acids: CASSQDGTAGWYTF. The CDR3 coding sequence is TGTGCCAGCAGCCAGGATGGGACTGCTGGTTGGTACACCTTC. V gene TRBV3-1 combines with J gene TRBJ1-2; TRBD1 might be the D (5 bases). Trimming stripped 3 bases from V and 11 bases from J, with 19 bases between. The germline gives CDR1 LGHDT, CDR2 YNNKEL (reference sequence). The CDR3 is made up of 14 amino acids.

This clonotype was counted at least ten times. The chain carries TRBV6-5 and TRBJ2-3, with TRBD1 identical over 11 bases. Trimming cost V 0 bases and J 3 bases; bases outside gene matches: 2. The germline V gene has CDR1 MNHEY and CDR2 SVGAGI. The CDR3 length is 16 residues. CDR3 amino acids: CASSYSGQGGTDTQYF. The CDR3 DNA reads TGTGCCAGCAGTTACTCGGGACAGGGGGGGACAGATACGCAGTATTTT.

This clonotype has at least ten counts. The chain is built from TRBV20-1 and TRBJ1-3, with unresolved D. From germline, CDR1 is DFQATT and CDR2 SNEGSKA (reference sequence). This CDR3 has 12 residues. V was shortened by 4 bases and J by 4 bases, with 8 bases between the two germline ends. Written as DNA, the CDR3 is TGCAGTGCTACACCAGCCGGAAACACCATATATTTT. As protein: CSATPAGNTIYF.

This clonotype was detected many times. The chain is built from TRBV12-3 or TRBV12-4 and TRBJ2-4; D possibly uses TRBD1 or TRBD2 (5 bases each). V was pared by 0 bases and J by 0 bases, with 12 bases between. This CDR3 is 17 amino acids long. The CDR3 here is CASSLARDGLAKNIQYF. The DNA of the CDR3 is TGTGCCAGCAGTTTAGCTCGGGACGGATTAGCCAAAAACATTCAGTACTTC.

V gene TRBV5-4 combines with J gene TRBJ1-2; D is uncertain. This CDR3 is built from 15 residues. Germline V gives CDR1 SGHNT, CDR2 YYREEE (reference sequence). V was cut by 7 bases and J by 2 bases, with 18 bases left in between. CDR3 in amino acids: CASAPVSRRNYGYTF. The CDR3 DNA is TGTGCCAGCGCCCCCGTGTCCAGGAGGAACTATGGCTACACCTTC.

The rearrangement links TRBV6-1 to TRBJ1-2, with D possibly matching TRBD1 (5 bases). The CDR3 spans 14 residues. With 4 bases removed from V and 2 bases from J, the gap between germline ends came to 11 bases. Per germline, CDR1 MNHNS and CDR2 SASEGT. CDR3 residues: CASSAGTLNYGYTF. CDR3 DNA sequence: TGTGCCAGCAGTGCCGGGACGTTAAACTATGGCTACACCTTC.

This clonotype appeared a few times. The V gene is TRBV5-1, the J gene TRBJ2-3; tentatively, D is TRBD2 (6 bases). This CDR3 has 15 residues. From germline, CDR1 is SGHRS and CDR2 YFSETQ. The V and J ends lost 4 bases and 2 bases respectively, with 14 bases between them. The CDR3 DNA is TGCGCCAGCAGCCCAGCGGGTTACGACACAGATACGCAGTATTTT. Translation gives CASSPAGYDTDTQYF.

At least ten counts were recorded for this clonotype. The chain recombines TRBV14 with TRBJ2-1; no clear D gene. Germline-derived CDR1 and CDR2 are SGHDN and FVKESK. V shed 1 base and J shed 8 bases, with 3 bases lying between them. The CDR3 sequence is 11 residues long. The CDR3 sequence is CASSQVYEQFF. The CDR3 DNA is TGTGCCAGCAGCCAAGTCTATGAGCAGTTCTTC.

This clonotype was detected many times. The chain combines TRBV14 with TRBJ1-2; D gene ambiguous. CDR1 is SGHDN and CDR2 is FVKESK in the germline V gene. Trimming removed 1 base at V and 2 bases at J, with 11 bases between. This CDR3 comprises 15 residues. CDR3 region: CASSQAVSMNYGYTF. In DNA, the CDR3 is TGTGCCAGCAGCCAAGCGGTCAGCATGAACTATGGCTACACCTTC.

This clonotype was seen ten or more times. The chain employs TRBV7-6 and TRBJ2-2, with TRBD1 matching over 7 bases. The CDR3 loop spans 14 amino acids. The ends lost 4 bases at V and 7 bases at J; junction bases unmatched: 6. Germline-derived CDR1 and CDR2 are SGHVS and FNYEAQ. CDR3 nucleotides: TGTGCCAGCAGCTCAAGACAGGGCGTCGGGGAGCTGTTTTTT. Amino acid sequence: CASSSRQGVGELFF.

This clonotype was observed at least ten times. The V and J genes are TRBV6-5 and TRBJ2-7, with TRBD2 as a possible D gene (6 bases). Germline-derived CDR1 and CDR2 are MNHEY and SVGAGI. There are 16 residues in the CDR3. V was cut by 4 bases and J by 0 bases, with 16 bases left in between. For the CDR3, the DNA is TGTGCCAGCAGTTCCGTTCGGAGGGGAGACTCCTACGAGCAGTACTTC. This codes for CASSSVRRGDSYEQYF.

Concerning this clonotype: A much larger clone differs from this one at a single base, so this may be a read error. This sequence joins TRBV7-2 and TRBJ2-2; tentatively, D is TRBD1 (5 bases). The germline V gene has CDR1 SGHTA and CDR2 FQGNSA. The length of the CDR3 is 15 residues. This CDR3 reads CVSSQLGVNTGELFF. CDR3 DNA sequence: TGTGTCAGCAGCCAGTTAGGGGTGAACACCGGGGAGCTGTTTTTT.

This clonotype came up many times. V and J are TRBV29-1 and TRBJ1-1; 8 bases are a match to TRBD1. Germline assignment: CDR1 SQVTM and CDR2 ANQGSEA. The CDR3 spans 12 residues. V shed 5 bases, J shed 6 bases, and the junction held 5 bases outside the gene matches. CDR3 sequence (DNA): TGCAGCGTTACAGGGGGTAGAGCTGAAGCTTTCTTT. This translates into CSVTGGRAEAFF. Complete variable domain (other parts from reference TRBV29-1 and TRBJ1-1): SAVISQKPSRDICQRGTSLTIQCQVDSQVTMMFWYRQQPGQSLTLIATANQGSEATYESGFVIDKFPISRPNLTFSTLTVSNMSPEDSSIYLCSVTGGRAEAFFGQGTRLTVV.

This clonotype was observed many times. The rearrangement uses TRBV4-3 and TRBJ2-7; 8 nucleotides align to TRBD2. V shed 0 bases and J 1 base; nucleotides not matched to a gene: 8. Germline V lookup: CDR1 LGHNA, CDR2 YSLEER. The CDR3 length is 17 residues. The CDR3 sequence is CASSQDRSGGLSYEQYF. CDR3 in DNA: TGCGCCAGCAGCCAAGATCGGAGCGGGGGCCTTTCCTACGAGCAGTACTTC.

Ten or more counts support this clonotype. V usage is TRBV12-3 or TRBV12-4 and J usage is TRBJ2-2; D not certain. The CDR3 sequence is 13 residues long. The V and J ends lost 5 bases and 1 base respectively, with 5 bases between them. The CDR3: CASSIRNTGELFF. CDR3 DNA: TGTGCCAGCAGTATTAGGAACACCGGGGAGCTGTTTTTT.

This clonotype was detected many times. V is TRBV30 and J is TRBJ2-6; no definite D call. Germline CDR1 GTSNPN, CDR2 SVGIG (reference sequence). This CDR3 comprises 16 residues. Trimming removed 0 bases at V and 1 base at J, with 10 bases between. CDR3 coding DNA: TGTGCCTGGAGTGTAATATCTGTATCTGGGGCCAACGTCCTGACTTTC. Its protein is CAWSVISVSGANVLTF.